This T cell receptor (beta chain) is drawn from a study of metastatic and nonmetastatic thyroid tumors. Study overall: Malignant and benign thyroid patients had repertoires compared in peripheral blood and tumor or nodule tissue.

Trimming stripped 2 bases from V and 2 bases from J, with 9 bases between. CDR3 length: 14 residues. Germline-derived CDR1 and CDR2 are MNHEY and SVGAGI. Per the original data handling: CDR3 was compared across clinicopathological groups, and the resulting differences were used to build a distant-metastasis classifier for papillary thyroid cancer. TCRdb re-called the PCR reads with MiXCR. The V and J calls follow TCRdb's processing rather than the paper's. The profile shows approximately 5,200 clones, over 35% of them singletons. Broader study findings: Reported TCR beta diversity, measured in blood and tumor, was significantly higher for malignant thyroid tumors than for benign nodules.

Worth noting for this clone: The antigen is undetermined.

No patient had received any treatment before thyroid surgery. The source is a male donor with papillary thyroid cancer or a benign thyroid nodule (not recorded which). Some clones in this sample may be carry-over from other donors' samples. Sequences were obtained from tumor tissue. V gene TRBV6-5 combines with J gene TRBJ2-5, with D perhaps matching TRBD2 (5 bases). CDR3 coding DNA: TGTGCCAGCAGTTACGAGGGCTTTCAAGAGACCCAGTACTTC. Its translation: CASSYEGFQETQYF.